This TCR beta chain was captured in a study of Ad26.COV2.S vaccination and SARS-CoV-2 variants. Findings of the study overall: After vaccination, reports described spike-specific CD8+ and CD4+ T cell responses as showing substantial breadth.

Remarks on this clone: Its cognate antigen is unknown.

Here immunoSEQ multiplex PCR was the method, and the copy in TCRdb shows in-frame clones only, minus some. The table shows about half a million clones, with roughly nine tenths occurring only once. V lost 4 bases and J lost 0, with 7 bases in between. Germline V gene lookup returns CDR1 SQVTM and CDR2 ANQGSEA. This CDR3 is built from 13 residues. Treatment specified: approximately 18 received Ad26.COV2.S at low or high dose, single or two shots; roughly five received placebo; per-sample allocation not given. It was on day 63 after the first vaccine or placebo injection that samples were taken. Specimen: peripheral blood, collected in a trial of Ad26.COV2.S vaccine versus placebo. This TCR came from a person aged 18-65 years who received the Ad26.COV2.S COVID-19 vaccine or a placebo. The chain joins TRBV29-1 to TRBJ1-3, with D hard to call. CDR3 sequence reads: CSVASSSGNTIYF. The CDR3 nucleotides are TGCAGCGTTGCAAGTAGCTCTGGAAACACCATATATTTT.